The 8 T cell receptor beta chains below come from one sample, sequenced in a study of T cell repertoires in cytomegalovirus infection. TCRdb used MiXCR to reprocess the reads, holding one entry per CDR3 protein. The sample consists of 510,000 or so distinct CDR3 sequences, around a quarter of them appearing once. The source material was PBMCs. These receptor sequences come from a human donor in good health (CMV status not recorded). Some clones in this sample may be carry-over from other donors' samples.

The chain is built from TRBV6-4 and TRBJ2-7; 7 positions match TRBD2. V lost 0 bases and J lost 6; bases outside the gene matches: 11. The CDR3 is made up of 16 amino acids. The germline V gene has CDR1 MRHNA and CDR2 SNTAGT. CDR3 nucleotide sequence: TGTGCCAGCAGTGACTCGAGGGGCGGGAGATCGCTCGAGCAGTACGTC. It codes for CASSDSRGGRSLEQYV.

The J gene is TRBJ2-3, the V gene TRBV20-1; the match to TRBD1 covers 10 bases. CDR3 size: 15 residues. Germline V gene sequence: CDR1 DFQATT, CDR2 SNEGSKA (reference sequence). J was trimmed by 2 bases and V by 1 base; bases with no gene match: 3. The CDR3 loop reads CSARGDRGFTDTQYF. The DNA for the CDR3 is TGCAGTGCTAGAGGGGACAGGGGATTCACAGATACGCAGTATTTT.

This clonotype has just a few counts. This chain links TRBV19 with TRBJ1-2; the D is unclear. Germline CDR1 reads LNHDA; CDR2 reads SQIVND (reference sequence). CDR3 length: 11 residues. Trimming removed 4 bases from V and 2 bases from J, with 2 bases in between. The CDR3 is CASSRNYGYTF. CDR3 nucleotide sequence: TGTGCCAGTAGTAGAAACTATGGCTACACCTTC.

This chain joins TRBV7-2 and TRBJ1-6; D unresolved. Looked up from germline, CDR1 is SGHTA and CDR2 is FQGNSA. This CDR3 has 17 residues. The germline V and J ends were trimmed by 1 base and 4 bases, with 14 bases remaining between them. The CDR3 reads CASSLGAGRSYNSPLHF. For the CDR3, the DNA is TGTGCCAGCAGCTTAGGTGCGGGGAGGTCGTATAATTCACCCCTCCACTTT.

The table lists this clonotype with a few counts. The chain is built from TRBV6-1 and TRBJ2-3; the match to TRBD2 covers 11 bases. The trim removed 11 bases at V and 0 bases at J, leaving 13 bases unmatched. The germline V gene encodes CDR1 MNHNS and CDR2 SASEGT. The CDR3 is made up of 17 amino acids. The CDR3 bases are TGTGCCTGCGCAGCGCTAGCGGGAGGTACTAGCACAGATACGCAGTATTTT. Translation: CACAALAGGTSTDTQYF.

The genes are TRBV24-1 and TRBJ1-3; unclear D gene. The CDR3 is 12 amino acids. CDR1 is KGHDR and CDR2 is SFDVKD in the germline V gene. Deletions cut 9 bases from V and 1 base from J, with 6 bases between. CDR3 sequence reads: CATSGSGNTIYF. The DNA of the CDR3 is TGTGCCACCTCGGGATCTGGAAACACCATATATTTT.

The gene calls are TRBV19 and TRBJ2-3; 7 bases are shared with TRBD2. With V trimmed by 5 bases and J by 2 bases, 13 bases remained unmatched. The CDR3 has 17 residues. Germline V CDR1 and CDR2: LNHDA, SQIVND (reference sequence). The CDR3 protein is CASSPRRRLAVTDTQYF. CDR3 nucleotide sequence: TGTGCCAGTAGTCCCCGCCGGAGGCTAGCGGTCACAGATACGCAGTATTTT.

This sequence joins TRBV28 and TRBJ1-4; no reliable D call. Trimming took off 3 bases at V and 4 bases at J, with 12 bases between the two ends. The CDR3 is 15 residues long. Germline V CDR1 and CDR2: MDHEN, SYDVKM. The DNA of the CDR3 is TGTGCCAGCAGTTTTCACGAGTCTCGTAATGAAAAACTGTTTTTT. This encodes CASSFHESRNEKLFF.